This T cell receptor beta chain was captured in a study of blood T cell repertoires in COVID-19. Across the whole study: Researchers got acute and convalescent COVID-19 samples from the United States, Italy and Spain. In each case, the material was cDNA or gDNA derived from T cells, B-cell-depleted T cells, or PBMCs.

V gave up 0 bases and J gave up 6 bases, with 15 bases separating them. Germline V gene lookup returns CDR1 MNHNS and CDR2 SASEGT. CDR3 size: 15 residues. Authors' methods: The assay estimated nucleated cells by amplifying reference gene primers. Repertoires were generated with immunoSEQ multiplex PCR, while TCRdb's copy carries only in-frame clones and drops some. The V and J calls and the clone size are those of that table, but D and trimming were determined from the DNA. The table has around 230,000 clones, around 83% seen once. The sample was peripheral blood. The chain employs TRBV6-1 and TRBJ2-7; the D gene is possibly TRBD2 (5 bases). The sequence derives from a woman between 45 and 60 years old with acute or convalescent COVID-19. The CDR3: CASSEAPGSTGEQYF. The CDR3, as DNA: TGTGCCAGCAGTGAAGCGCCGGGAAGCACTGGCGAGCAGTACTTC.